This entry features one TCR beta chain sequence. No antigen is known for it. V lost 3 bases to trimming and J lost 1 base; unmatched junction nucleotides: 10. Germline CDR1 reads SGHVS; CDR2 reads FNYEAQ. This CDR3 contains 17 residues. This sample is drawn from a study of cytomegalovirus exposure and HLA in healthy donors. Study-wide results and limits: In a later analysis, HLA-C alleles had the fewest associated TCRs, DRB1 alleles the most. For TCR beta chains, V- and J-gene trimming was later linked to a missense DCLRE1C variant. Indistinguishable V segments, including TRBV6-2 and TRBV6-3, were excluded.

The PCR was carried out with 60 Vbeta primers and 13 Jbeta primers. Authors' methods: There were around 77 million unique TCR beta chains by a later count, and some 12 million of them were shared. Here immunoSEQ multiplex PCR was the method, and the copy in TCRdb shows in-frame clones only, minus some. Clonal size and the V and J genes are those of that table, whereas D and trimming came from the DNA. Of 100,000 to 150,000 clones detected, around 72% appear once; the ten largest clones hold under 5%. The chain recombines TRBV7-6 with TRBJ2-3, with TRBD1 matching over 7 bases. Sequenced sample: PBMCs. The sequence was obtained from a man aged 25-45 years in good health and CMV-seronegative. The CDR3 sequence is CASSLGEGAYGTDTQYF. CDR3 coding DNA: TGTGCCAGCAGCTTGGGAGAGGGGGCGTATGGCACAGATACGCAGTATTTT.